Sequencing of this T cell receptor (beta chain) was carried out in a study of blood T cells in healthy people across ages. Primers used in a second PCR of roughly 7 to 11 cycles were a sample-barcoded 5' primer and a J-beta primer mix. TCRdb passed the 5' RACE reads through MiXCR, listing each CDR3 protein once. The sample records 1.5 million to 2 million distinct CDR3 sequences, 30% to 40% being singletons. In germline, CDR1 is SGHTA, CDR2 FQGNSA. The CDR3 is made up of 15 amino acids. Trimming cost V 10 bases and J 0 bases, with 18 bases left between them. The sequencing sample was made of blood. The gene calls are TRBV7-2 and TRBJ1-2; D is perhaps TRBD1 (5 bases). The TCR was taken from a human donor in good health. This CDR3 reads CANNEGAGTNYGYTF. CDR3 DNA: TGTGCCAACAACGAAGGGGCCGGGACTAACTATGGCTACACCTTC.